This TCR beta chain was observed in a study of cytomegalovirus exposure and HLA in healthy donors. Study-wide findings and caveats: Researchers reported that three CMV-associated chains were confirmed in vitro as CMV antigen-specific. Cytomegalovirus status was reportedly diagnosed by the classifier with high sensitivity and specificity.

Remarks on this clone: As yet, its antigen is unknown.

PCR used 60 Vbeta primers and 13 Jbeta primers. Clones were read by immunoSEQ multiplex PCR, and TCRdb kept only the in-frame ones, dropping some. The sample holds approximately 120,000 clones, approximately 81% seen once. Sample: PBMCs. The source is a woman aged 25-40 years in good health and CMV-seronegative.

As DNA, the CDR3 is TGTGCCAGCAGCCCCGCGGGAGGGGGCGATGAAAAACTGTTTTTT. Translation: CASSPAGGGDEKLFF. The V call is TRBV28, the J call TRBJ1-4; 7 bases align to TRBD1. Unmatched junction bases numbered 10, after V lost 6 bases and J lost 6 bases. CDR3 length equals 15 residues. Germline V CDR1 and CDR2: MDHEN, SYDVKM.